One sample yielded the 24 T cell receptor beta chains listed below, sequenced in a study of blood T cell repertoires in COVID-19. Profiling relied on immunoSEQ multiplex PCR, and the TCRdb table lists in-frame clones only, not all of them. The sample includes 150,000 to 160,000 clones, about 79% seen only once; the top ten take over 25%. The specimen was peripheral blood. The receptors derive from a woman aged 60 to 75 with acute or convalescent COVID-19.

The gene calls are TRBV5-1 and TRBJ1-2; 8 bases are shared with TRBD1. J gave up 4 bases and V 4 bases, and 3 bases lay outside the gene matches. The CDR3 loop spans 13 amino acids. Germline values: CDR1 SGHRS, CDR2 YFSETQ. This CDR3 reads CASSIGQGYGYTF. The DNA for the CDR3 is TGCGCCAGCAGCATTGGACAGGGCTATGGCTACACCTTC.

This clone was recorded only once. This chain connects TRBV2 to TRBJ2-2; maybe TRBD2 (6 bases). The CDR3 is 15 amino acids. CDR1 is SNHLY and CDR2 is FYNNEI in the germline V gene. Trimming shortened V by 2 bases and J by 4 bases, and 11 bases separated the two germline ends. The CDR3 protein is CASSERLAITGELFF. For the CDR3, the DNA is TGTGCCAGCAGTGAACGGCTAGCGATCACCGGGGAGCTGTTTTTT.

V usage is TRBV30 and J usage is TRBJ2-5, with 7 bases that match TRBD2. CDR1 is GTSNPN and CDR2 is SVGIG in the germline V gene (reference sequence). J gave up 4 bases and V 0 bases, and 8 bases lay outside the gene matches. The CDR3 contains 15 residues. The CDR3 coding sequence is TGTGCCTGGAGTGTCTCAGCGGGGAAGAGAGAGACCCAGTACTTC. Translated: CAWSVSAGKRETQYF.

CDR3 loop: CASFKGDTTSHEKLFF. As DNA, the CDR3 is TGTGCCAGTTTCAAAGGGGACACGACCTCCCACGAAAAACTGTTTTTT. The V gene is TRBV28, the J gene TRBJ1-4; D may be TRBD1 (6 bases). The CDR3 extends over 16 amino acids. Trimming cost V 9 bases and J 8 bases, with 25 bases left between them. Germline values: CDR1 MDHEN, CDR2 SYDVKM.

This chain connects TRBV21-1 to TRBJ2-1; the DNA was not compared with TRBD2, the D call given in the table. TRBV21-1 is given as a pseudogene. The CDR3 length is 14 residues. CDR3 nucleotide sequence: TGTGCCAGCAGCAAAGGGACTAGGGGGGATGAGCAGTTCTTC. It encodes CASSKGTRGDEQFF.

V usage is TRBV5-6 and J usage is TRBJ1-1; D is perhaps TRBD1 (6 bases). Trimming cost V 6 bases and J 4 bases, with 16 bases left between them. The CDR3 has 14 residues. Germline CDR1 and CDR2: SGHDT and YYEEEE. CDR3 protein: CASIRRAGATEAFF. CDR3 in DNA: TGTGCCAGCATTAGAAGGGCGGGGGCCACTGAAGCTTTCTTT.

This chain uses TRBV20-1 with TRBJ1-1, with D hard to call. Germline V gene lookup returns CDR1 DFQATT and CDR2 SNEGSKA (reference sequence). CDR3 size: 14 residues. V shed 3 bases and J shed 0 bases, with 11 bases lying between them. DNA of the CDR3: TGCAGTGCTAGTAAGAGGAGAATGAACACTGAAGCTTTCTTT. Amino acid sequence: CSASKRRMNTEAFF.

A few counts support this clone. The rearrangement links TRBV4-2 to TRBJ1-2; maybe TRBD1 (6 bases). V was clipped by 4 bases and J by 6 bases, with 21 bases between them. Germline CDR1 is LGHNA and CDR2 is YNFKEQ. This CDR3 is built from 16 residues. This chain's CDR3 is CASSPGTTGWNDGYTF. The CDR3 DNA follows: TGTGCCAGCAGCCCCGGAACTACAGGGTGGAACGATGGCTACACCTTC.

This clone was recorded once. This chain links TRBV30 with TRBJ1-4, with D maybe TRBD1 (5 bases). V lost 3 bases, J lost 3 bases, and 11 bases lay in between. The CDR3 runs to 14 residues. CDR1 is GTSNPN and CDR2 is SVGIG in the germline V gene (reference sequence). The CDR3 nucleotides read TGTGCCTGGAGCGGGGGGTTACCTAATGAAAAACTGTTTTTT. It yields the protein CAWSGGLPNEKLFF.

The V call is TRBV6-4, the J call TRBJ1-2; 9 bases match TRBD1. CDR1 is MRHNA and CDR2 is SNTAGT in the germline V gene. CDR3 size: 15 residues. V was pared by 6 bases and J by 5 bases, with 10 bases of the junction left unmatched. The CDR3 region has the DNA TGTGCCAGCAGCGACCAGGGACAGGGCACGTATGGCTACACCTTC. Protein product: CASSDQGQGTYGYTF.

The chain uses TRBV7-3 and TRBJ2-2, with TRBD1 matching 7 bases. The CDR3 has 16 residues. The V and J ends lost 4 bases and 6 bases, in that order; junction bases with no gene match: 11. Germline CDR1 is SGHTA and CDR2 is FQGTGA. The CDR3 is CASSSQGQWSPGELFF. CDR3 bases: TGTGCCAGCAGCTCGCAGGGACAGTGGTCACCCGGGGAGCTGTTTTTT.

V gene TRBV11-2 combines with J gene TRBJ2-2; TRBD2 matches at 11 bases. CDR1 SGHAT and CDR2 FQNNGV come from the germline V gene. The V segment lost 0 bases and the J segment 5 bases; nucleotides outside the gene matches: 8. The CDR3 totals 18 residues. This chain's CDR3 is CASSLDPFGTSGTGELFF. The CDR3, as DNA: TGTGCCAGCAGCTTAGATCCATTTGGGACTAGCGGTACCGGGGAGCTGTTTTTT.

The chain joins TRBV5-3 to TRBJ1-1; D unresolved. TRBV5-3 is an ORF; its function is uncertain. The CDR3 runs 14 residues. Trimming removed 6 bases from V and 0 bases from J, with 12 bases in between. This CDR3 is CARKGREMNTEAFF. In DNA, the CDR3 is TGTGCCAGAAAAGGAAGGGAGATGAACACTGAAGCTTTCTTT.

This sequence joins TRBV3-1 (or the pseudogene TRBV3-2) and TRBJ1-1, with a tentative D call TRBD1 (5 bases). V was shortened by 1 base and J by 4 bases, with 10 bases between the two germline ends. From germline, CDR1 is LGHDT and CDR2 YNNKEL (reference sequence). The CDR3 is 14 amino acids. The CDR3 bases are TGTGCCAGCAGCCAAGGCACGGGGGGCACTGAAGCTTTCTTT. This gives the protein CASSQGTGGTEAFF.

V usage is TRBV11-3 and J usage is TRBJ2-1; a weak D match, TRBD2 (6 bases). V gave up 2 bases and J gave up 8 bases, with 10 bases separating them. The germline CDR1 and CDR2 sequences are SGHNT and YENEEA. The CDR3 length is 13 residues. CDR3 nucleotide sequence: TGTGCCAGCAGCTTACAGGGAGGCTATGAGCAGTTCTTC. Translation gives CASSLQGGYEQFF.

Only a few counts were recorded for this clone. V gene TRBV14 combines with J gene TRBJ1-1; D is perhaps TRBD1 (6 bases). Germline V gene data show CDR1 as SGHDN and CDR2 as FVKESK. V lost 5 bases and J 0 bases, leaving 13 bases between the germline ends. This CDR3 has 15 amino acids. The CDR3 DNA reads TGTGCCAGCAGCGCAACCGGGACACTGAACACTGAAGCTTTCTTT. Amino acid sequence: CASSATGTLNTEAFF.

The genes are TRBV7-9 and TRBJ2-5; the match to TRBD2 covers 7 bases. V gave up 5 bases and J gave up 3 bases; unmatched junction bases: 3. From germline, CDR1 is SEHNR and CDR2 FQNEAQ (reference sequence). The CDR3 has 13 amino acids. CDR3 nucleotide sequence: TGTGCCAGCAGCCTTGGGACTAAAGAGACCCAGTACTTC. Its protein is CASSLGTKETQYF.

Note on this clone: The same CDR3 is also encoded by other DNA sequences in this sample. This chain connects TRBV5-1 to TRBJ1-6; TRBD1 might be the D (6 bases). V dropped 0 bases and J dropped 7 bases, with 11 bases sitting between them. The length of the CDR3 is 15 residues. From germline, CDR1 is SGHRS and CDR2 YFSETQ. For the CDR3, the DNA is TGCGCCAGCAGCTTGGTACAGGGTCCGAATTCACCCCTCCACTTT. The encoded protein is CASSLVQGPNSPLHF.

The chain has TRBV15 and TRBJ1-2; D is perhaps TRBD1 (6 bases). Germline CDR1 reads LNHNV; CDR2 reads YYDKDF (reference sequence). V lost 0 bases and J lost 4, with 15 bases in between. The CDR3 consists of 16 residues. CDR3: CATSRDRRQATYGYTF. In nucleotides, the CDR3 is TGTGCCACCAGCAGAGATCGAAGACAGGCGACCTATGGCTACACCTTC.

The V and J genes are TRBV28 and TRBJ2-7; 8 bases are shared with TRBD1. Germline V CDR1 and CDR2: MDHEN, SYDVKM. With V trimmed by 10 bases and J by 5 bases, 10 bases remained unmatched. The CDR3 spans 13 residues. The CDR3 DNA follows: TGTGCCATCGAACCGGGACAGGCTGACGAGCAGTACTTC. This gives the protein CAIEPGQADEQYF.

In DNA, the CDR3 is TGCGCCAGCAGCCTACCACTAACGGACAGACAAGAGACCCAGTACTTC. Translating it yields CASSLPLTDRQETQYF. The chain uses TRBV5-1 and TRBJ2-5; D perhaps matches TRBD1 (6 bases). The CDR3 loop spans 16 amino acids. V lost 4 bases and J lost 2, with 18 bases in between. Per germline, CDR1 SGHRS and CDR2 YFSETQ.

This rearrangement joins TRBV7-9 to TRBJ1-4, with 8 bases matching TRBD1. This CDR3 spans 12 amino acids. J lost 6 bases, V lost 11 bases, and 5 bases had no gene match. Germline values: CDR1 SEHNR, CDR2 FQNEAQ (reference sequence). CDR3 in DNA: TGTGCCGGGCAGGGGGCGGATGAAAAACTGTTTTTT. This translates into CAGQGADEKLFF. The complete variable domain, with remaining parts taken from reference TRBV7-9 and TRBJ1-4, reads DTGVSQNPRHKITKRGQNVTFRCDPISEHNRLYWYRQTLGQGPEFLTYFQNEAQLEKSRLLSDRFSAERPKGSFSTLEIQRTEQGDSAMYLCAGQGADEKLFFGSGTQLSVL.

This rearrangement joins TRBV5-4 to TRBJ2-7, with 8 bases identical to TRBD1. Germline CDR1 is SGHNT and CDR2 is YYREEE (reference sequence). The CDR3 extends over 15 amino acids. Trimming removed 4 bases from V and 5 bases from J; junction bases left unmatched: 11. CDR3: CASSPRDRSSHEQYF. CDR3 DNA: TGTGCCAGCAGCCCAAGGGACAGGAGTAGCCACGAGCAGTACTTC.

This sequence joins TRBV7-8 and TRBJ2-7; a possible D gene is TRBD1 (5 bases). Germline CDR1 is SGHVS and CDR2 is FQNEAQ. This CDR3 has 14 amino acids. V lost 0 bases and J 6 bases, leaving 12 bases between the germline ends. This CDR3 is CASSLAATAGEQYF. DNA for the CDR3: TGTGCCAGCAGCTTAGCGGCGACAGCCGGCGAGCAGTACTTC.